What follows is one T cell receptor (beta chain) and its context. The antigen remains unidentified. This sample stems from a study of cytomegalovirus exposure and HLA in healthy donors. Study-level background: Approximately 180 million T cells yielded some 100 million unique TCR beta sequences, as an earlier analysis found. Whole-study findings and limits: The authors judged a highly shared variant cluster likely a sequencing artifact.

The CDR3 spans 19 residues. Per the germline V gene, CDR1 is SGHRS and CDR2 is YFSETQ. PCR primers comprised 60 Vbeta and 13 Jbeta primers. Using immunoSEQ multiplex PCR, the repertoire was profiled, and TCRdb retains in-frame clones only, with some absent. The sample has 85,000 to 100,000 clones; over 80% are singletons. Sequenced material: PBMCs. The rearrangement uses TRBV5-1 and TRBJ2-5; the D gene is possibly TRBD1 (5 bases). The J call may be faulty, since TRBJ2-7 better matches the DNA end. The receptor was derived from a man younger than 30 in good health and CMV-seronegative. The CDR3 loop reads CASSLFSGHLKPFTYEQYF. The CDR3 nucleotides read TGCGCCAGCAGCTTGTTCTCCGGACACCTAAAGCCTTTTACCTACGAGCAGTACTTC.